This T cell receptor beta chain was sequenced for a study of T cells after yellow fever vaccination. Germline V gene lookup returns CDR1 SGHNT and CDR2 YYREEE (reference sequence). The trim removed 6 bases at V and 5 bases at J, leaving 12 bases unmatched. This CDR3 region has 16 residues. MiXCR, run by TCRdb on the 5' RACE reads, gives a single entry per CDR3 protein. The sample holds 150,000 to 200,000 distinct CDR3 sequences, approximately 9.9% seen once. Sequences were derived from CD8+ T cells sorted from PBMCs, sampled 15 days after the yellow fever booster vaccination. This chain joins TRBV5-4 and TRBJ2-5, with 11 bases matching TRBD2. This receptor was identified in a man between 18 and 29 years old who received the YFV17D yellow fever vaccine. The CDR3: CASMGTSGGPQETQYF. CDR3 in DNA: TGTGCCAGCATGGGAACTAGCGGGGGCCCCCAGGAGACCCAGTACTTC.